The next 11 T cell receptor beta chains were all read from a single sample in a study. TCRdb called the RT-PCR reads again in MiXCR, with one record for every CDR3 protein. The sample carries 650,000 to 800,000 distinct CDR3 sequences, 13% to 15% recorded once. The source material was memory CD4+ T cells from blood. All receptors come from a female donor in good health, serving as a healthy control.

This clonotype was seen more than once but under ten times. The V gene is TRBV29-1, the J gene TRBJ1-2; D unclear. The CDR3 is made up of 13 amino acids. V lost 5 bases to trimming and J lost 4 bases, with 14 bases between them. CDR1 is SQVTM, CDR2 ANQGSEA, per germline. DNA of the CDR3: TGCAGCGTTAATGCCCATTCAGGCTATGGCTACACCTTC. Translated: CSVNAHSGYGYTF.

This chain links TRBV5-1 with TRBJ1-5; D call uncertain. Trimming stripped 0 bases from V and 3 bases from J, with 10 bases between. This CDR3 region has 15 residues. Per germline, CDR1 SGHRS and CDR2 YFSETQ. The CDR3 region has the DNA TGCGCCAGCAGCTTGGCCGGTGGGGACAATCAGCCCCAGCATTTT. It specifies CASSLAGGDNQPQHF.

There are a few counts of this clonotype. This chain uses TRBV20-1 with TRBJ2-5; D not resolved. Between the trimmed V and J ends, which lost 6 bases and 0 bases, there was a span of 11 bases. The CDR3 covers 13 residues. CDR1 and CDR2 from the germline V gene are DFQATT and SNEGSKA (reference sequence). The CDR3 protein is CSAPVAHQETQYF. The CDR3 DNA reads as TGCAGTGCCCCCGTCGCGCACCAAGAGACCCAGTACTTC.

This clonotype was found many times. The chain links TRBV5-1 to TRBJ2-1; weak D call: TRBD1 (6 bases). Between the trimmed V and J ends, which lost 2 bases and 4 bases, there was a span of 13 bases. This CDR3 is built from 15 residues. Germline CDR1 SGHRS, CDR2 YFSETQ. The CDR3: CASSLEQGWYNEQFF. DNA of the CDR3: TGCGCCAGCAGCTTAGAACAGGGCTGGTACAATGAGCAGTTCTTC.

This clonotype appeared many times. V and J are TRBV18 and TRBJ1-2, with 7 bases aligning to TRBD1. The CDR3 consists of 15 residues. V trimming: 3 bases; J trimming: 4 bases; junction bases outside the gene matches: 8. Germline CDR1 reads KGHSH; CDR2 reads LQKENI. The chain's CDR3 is CASSPPSWTGYGYTF. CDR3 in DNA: TGTGCCAGCTCACCCCCCTCGTGGACAGGCTATGGCTACACCTTC. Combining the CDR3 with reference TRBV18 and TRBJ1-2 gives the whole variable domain NAGVMQNPRHLVRRRGQEARLRCSPMKGHSHVYWYRQLPEEGLKFMVYLQKENIIDESGMPKERFSAEFPKEGPSILRIQQVVRGDSAAYFCASSPPSWTGYGYTFGSGTRLTVV.

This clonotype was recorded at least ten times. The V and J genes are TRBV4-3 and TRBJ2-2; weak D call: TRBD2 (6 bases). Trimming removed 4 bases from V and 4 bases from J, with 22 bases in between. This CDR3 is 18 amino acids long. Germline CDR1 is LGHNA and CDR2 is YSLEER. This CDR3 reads CASSLEATSLGGTGELFF. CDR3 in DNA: TGCGCCAGCAGCCTTGAAGCCACGTCTCTGGGAGGCACCGGGGAGCTGTTTTTT.

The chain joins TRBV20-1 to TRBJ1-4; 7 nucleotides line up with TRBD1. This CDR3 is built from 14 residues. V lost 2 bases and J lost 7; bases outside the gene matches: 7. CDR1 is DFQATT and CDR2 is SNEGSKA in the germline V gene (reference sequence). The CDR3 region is CSARWTGSSEKLFF. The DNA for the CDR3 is TGCAGTGCTAGATGGACAGGCTCTTCTGAAAAACTGTTTTTT.

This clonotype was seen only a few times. The DNA for the CDR3 is TGTGCCATCAGTTGGACTAGCGGATCCTACAATGAGCAGTTCTTC. Its protein is CAISWTSGSYNEQFF. The chain joins TRBV10-3 to TRBJ2-1; TRBD2 agrees at 10 bases. The CDR3 runs to 15 residues. V trimming: 5 bases; J trimming: 1 base; junction bases outside the gene matches: 2. The V gene's germline CDR1 is ENHRY and CDR2 SYGVKD.

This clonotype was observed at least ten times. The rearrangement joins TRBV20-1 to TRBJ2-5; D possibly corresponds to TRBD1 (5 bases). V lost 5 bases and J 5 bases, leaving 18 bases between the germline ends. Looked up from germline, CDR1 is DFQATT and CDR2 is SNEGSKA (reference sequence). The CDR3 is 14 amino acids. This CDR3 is CSAPRQFLAETQYF. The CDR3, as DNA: TGCAGTGCTCCCAGACAGTTTCTGGCCGAGACCCAGTACTTC.

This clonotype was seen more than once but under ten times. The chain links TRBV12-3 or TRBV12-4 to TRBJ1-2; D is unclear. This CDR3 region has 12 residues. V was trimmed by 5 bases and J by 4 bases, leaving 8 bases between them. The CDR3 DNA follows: TGTGCCAGCAGTCCCGCACTCTATGGCTACACCTTC. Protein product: CASSPALYGYTF.

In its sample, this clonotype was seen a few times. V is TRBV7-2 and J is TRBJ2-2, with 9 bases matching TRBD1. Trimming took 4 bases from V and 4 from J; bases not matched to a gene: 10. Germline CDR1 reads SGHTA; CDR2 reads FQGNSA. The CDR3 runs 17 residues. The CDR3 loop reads CASSSRTGTGFTGELFF. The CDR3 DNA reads TGTGCCAGCAGCTCAAGGACCGGGACAGGGTTCACCGGGGAGCTGTTTTTT.